This T cell receptor (beta chain) was found in a study of T cells in Graves' hyperthyroidism and ophthalmopathy. About the study: Peripheral blood was acquired at first diagnosis, ahead of any therapy whatsoever.

General observations from the study: Also found in blood were most expanded thyroid clonotypes above 0.001. The model foresaw ophthalmopathy a median about 6.5 months prior to onset.

The investigators amplified TCR beta CDR3 regions from RNA transcripts. The HTBI primer set drove a first-round RT-PCR of the TCR CDR3. TCRdb independently ran MiXCR on the multiplex PCR reads; one entry per CDR3 protein. Of 200,000 to 250,000 distinct CDR3 sequences in the sample, approximately 16% were seen once. The CDR3 sequence is 14 residues long. V lost 0 bases to trimming and J lost 3 bases; unmatched junction nucleotides: 4. The germline V gene encodes CDR1 DFQATT and CDR2 SNEGSKA (reference sequence). About this clonotype: Its antigen is as yet unknown.

Investigators excluded patients with uncontrolled infection, other autoimmune disease, pregnancy or lactation. The sequence derives from a woman aged 18 to 35 with Graves' ophthalmopathy. The chain recombines TRBV20-1 with TRBJ2-7; 8 bases are a match to TRBD2. Sequencing input: blood. CDR3 sequence reads: CSARERGALYEQYF. The CDR3 DNA is TGCAGTGCTAGAGAGCGGGGGGCCCTCTACGAGCAGTACTTC.